Listed here are 13 T cell receptor beta chains from one sample, sequenced in a study of cytomegalovirus exposure and HLA in healthy donors. A multiplex PCR was run with 60 Vbeta primers and 13 Jbeta primers. Using immunoSEQ multiplex PCR, the repertoire was profiled, and TCRdb retains in-frame clones only, with some absent. In all, the sample yields 90,000 to 100,000 clones. Sequenced material: PBMCs. These receptors all stem from a young woman in good health and CMV-seronegative.

The chain uses TRBV6-1 and TRBJ1-3; D gene uncertain. The CDR3 totals 15 residues. From germline, CDR1 is MNHNS and CDR2 SASEGT. The V end was cut by 7 bases, the J end by 0 bases, with 13 bases between. CDR3 sequence: CASTRAVLSGNTIYF. DNA of the CDR3: TGTGCCAGCACGCGGGCGGTTCTCTCTGGAAACACCATATATTTT.

V usage is TRBV27 and J usage is TRBJ1-5; 7 nucleotides line up with TRBD1. V lost 6 bases to trimming and J lost 0 bases; unmatched junction nucleotides: 11. Germline V gives CDR1 MNHEY, CDR2 SMNVEV (reference sequence). This CDR3 spans 17 amino acids. As DNA, the CDR3 is TGTGCCAGCAGCCCCCCGGGGGACAGTTATAGCAATCAGCCCCAGCATTTT. Amino acids: CASSPPGDSYSNQPQHF.

The rearrangement links TRBV19 to TRBJ1-5; possibly TRBD1 for D (5 bases). Trimming cost V 4 bases and J 1 base, with 11 bases left between them. This CDR3 region has 15 residues. CDR1 is LNHDA, CDR2 SQIVND, per germline (reference sequence). CDR3 nucleotides: TGTGCCAGTAGTAGGAGGGGCGGGAGCAATCAGCCCCAGCATTTT. Protein sequence: CASSRRGGSNQPQHF.

V and J are TRBV7-8 and TRBJ1-2; 9 nucleotides align to TRBD1. CDR1 is SGHVS, CDR2 FQNEAQ, per germline. The CDR3 is 15 residues long. Germline trimming cut 4 bases from V and 3 bases from J; bases unmatched to any gene: 6. The CDR3 loop reads CASSSYRGRDYGYTF. DNA of the CDR3: TGTGCCAGCAGCTCGTACAGGGGGCGCGACTATGGCTACACCTTC.

J is TRBJ2-2 and V is TRBV30; 7 bases map to TRBD1. In germline, CDR1 is GTSNPN, CDR2 SVGIG (reference sequence). This CDR3 region has 14 residues. The CDR3 coding sequence is TGTGCTTCCTACCGAAGGGGGCTCCGTCCGGAGCTGTTTTTT. Its translation is CASYRRGLRPELFF.

The rearrangement joins TRBV28 to TRBJ1-4; 7 nucleotides line up with TRBD1. V lost 6 bases to trimming and J lost 4 bases; unmatched junction nucleotides: 5. Germline CDR1 and CDR2: MDHEN and SYDVKM. This CDR3 has 14 amino acids. CDR3 sequence (DNA): TGTGCCAGCAGCAACAGGGGCCTTAATGAAAAACTGTTTTTT. The encoded protein is CASSNRGLNEKLFF.

V and J are TRBV9 and TRBJ2-3; D might be TRBD2 (6 bases). V was shortened by 0 bases and J by 1 base, with 12 bases between the two germline ends. The V gene's germline CDR1 is SGDLS and CDR2 YYNGEE. This CDR3 region has 16 residues. The CDR3 region is CASSVGGTLGTDTQYF. CDR3 in DNA: TGTGCCAGCAGCGTAGGAGGGACTCTTGGCACAGATACGCAGTATTTT.

The chain employs TRBV7-9 and TRBJ2-1, with a tentative D call TRBD2 (5 bases). This CDR3 region has 15 residues. The germline gives CDR1 SEHNR, CDR2 FQNEAQ (reference sequence). The germline V and J ends were trimmed by 2 bases and 8 bases, with 16 bases remaining between them. CDR3 residues: CASSLRSGRADEQFF. CDR3 DNA sequence: TGTGCCAGCAGCTTACGGTCCGGGCGGGCGGATGAGCAGTTCTTC.

The rearrangement uses TRBV2 and TRBJ1-2, with 8 bases fitting TRBD1. The length of the CDR3 is 12 residues. The junction had 1 base not matched to a gene; V was cut back by 6 bases and J by 4 bases. The V gene's germline CDR1 is SNHLY and CDR2 FYNNEI. CDR3 loop: CASRDRAYGYTF. CDR3 nucleotides: TGTGCCAGCAGGGACAGGGCCTATGGCTACACCTTC.

This chain joins TRBV28 and TRBJ1-5, with 7 bases matching TRBD1. Germline trimming cut 6 bases from V and 1 base from J; bases unmatched to any gene: 12. CDR1 MDHEN and CDR2 SYDVKM come from the germline V gene. The CDR3 loop spans 17 amino acids. CDR3 coding DNA: TGTGCCAGCAGGCTCAGAGGGACAGTACAAAGCAATCAGCCCCAGCATTTT. Translating it yields CASRLRGTVQSNQPQHF.

The genes are TRBV7-2 and TRBJ2-2, with D maybe TRBD1 (6 bases). V lost 6 bases and J 6 bases, leaving 11 bases between the germline ends. Germline-derived CDR1 and CDR2 are SGHTA and FQGNSA. This CDR3 contains 13 residues. The CDR3 sequence is CASRPQGPGELFF. Here the CDR3 DNA reads TGTGCCAGCAGGCCTCAGGGGCCCGGGGAGCTGTTTTTT.

The rearrangement joins TRBV18 to TRBJ1-4; TRBD1 matches at 8 bases. Germline V gene data show CDR1 as KGHSH and CDR2 as LQKENI. The V segment lost 5 bases and the J segment 6 bases; nucleotides outside the gene matches: 2. The CDR3 length is 13 residues. The CDR3 DNA reads as TGTGCCAGCTCAAAACAGGGGGATGAAAAACTGTTTTTT. This encodes CASSKQGDEKLFF.

The chain uses TRBV19 and TRBJ1-5; maybe TRBD1 (6 bases). This CDR3 region has 16 residues. V shed 2 bases and J shed 0 bases, with 11 bases lying between them. Germline V gives CDR1 LNHDA, CDR2 SQIVND (reference sequence). This CDR3 is CASSILGHRSNQPQHF. CDR3 sequence (DNA): TGTGCCAGTAGTATATTGGGACACCGTAGCAATCAGCCCCAGCATTTT.